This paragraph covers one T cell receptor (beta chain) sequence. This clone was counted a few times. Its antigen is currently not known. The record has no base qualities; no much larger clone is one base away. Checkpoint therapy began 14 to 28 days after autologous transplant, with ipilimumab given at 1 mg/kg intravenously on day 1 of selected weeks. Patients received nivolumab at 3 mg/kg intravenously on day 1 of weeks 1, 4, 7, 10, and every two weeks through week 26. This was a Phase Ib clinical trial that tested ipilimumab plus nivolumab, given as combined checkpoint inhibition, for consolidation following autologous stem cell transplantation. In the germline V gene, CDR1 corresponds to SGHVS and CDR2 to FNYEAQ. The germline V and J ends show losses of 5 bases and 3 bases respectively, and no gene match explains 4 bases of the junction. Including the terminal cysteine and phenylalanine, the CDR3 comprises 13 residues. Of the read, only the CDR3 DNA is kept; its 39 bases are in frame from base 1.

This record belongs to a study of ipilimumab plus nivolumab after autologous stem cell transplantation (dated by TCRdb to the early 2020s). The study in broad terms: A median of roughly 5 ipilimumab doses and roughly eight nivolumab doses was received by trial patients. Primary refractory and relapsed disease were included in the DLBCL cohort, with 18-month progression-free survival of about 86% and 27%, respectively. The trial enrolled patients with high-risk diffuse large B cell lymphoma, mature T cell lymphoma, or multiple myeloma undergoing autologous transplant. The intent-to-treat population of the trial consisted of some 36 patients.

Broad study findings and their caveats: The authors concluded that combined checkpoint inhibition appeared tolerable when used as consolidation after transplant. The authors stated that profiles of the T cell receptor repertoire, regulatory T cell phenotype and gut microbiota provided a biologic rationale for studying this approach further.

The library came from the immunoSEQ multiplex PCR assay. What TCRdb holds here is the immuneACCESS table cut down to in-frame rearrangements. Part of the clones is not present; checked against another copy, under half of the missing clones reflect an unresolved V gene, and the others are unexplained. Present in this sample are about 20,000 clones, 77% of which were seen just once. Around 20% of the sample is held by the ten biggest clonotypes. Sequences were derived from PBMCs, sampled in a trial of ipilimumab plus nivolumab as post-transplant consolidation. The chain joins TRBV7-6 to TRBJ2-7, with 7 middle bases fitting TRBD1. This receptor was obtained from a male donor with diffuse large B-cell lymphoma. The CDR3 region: CASSIQGVYEQYF. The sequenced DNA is TGTGCCAGCAGCATCCAGGGGGTCTACGAGCAGTACTTC.